This TCR beta chain emerged from a study of blood T cell repertoires in COVID-19. Looking at the study overall: Samples representing acute and convalescent COVID-19 were sourced from the United States, Italy and Spain. PBMCs, B-cell-depleted T cells, or T cells provided the cDNA or gDNA that made up the material.

CDR3 length equals 15 residues. From germline, CDR1 is KGHSH and CDR2 LQKENI. Trimming took 1 base from V and 10 from J, leaving 17 bases between them. Per the study methods: Reference gene primers were amplified, and this amplification served to estimate nucleated cell counts. Clones were sequenced by immunoSEQ multiplex PCR, and TCRdb holds only the in-frame ones, with some missing. D and trimming come from the DNA, and the V and J calls and clone size come from that table. The sample shows 45,000 or so clones, under 85% of them seen only once. The source is a woman of 80 years or more with acute or convalescent COVID-19. The chain uses TRBV18 and TRBJ2-1; D not resolved. Source material: peripheral blood. CDR3 nucleotide sequence: TGTGCCAGCTCACCACGAGGTCCCCCTACCGACGAGCAGTTCTTC. It specifies CASSPRGPPTDEQFF.